Following are 25 T cell receptor beta chains from one sample sequenced in a study of cytomegalovirus exposure and HLA in healthy donors. Profiling relied on immunoSEQ multiplex PCR, and the TCRdb table lists in-frame clones only, not all of them. The sample lists some 160,000 clones; 88% were seen once. Sequencing was performed on PBMCs. Every receptor here comes from a man between 18 and 35 years old in good health and CMV-seronegative.

The chain carries TRBV18 and TRBJ1-1; TRBD1 might be the D (5 bases). CDR3 length equals 16 residues. Germline V gene sequence: CDR1 KGHSH, CDR2 LQKENI. V lost 6 bases and J lost 4, with 21 bases in between. The CDR3 spells CASSSSGTKEATEAFF. As DNA, the CDR3 is TGTGCCAGCTCCTCCTCAGGGACTAAAGAGGCCACTGAAGCTTTCTTT.

The chain combines TRBV19 with TRBJ2-7; tentative D call: TRBD2 (6 bases). The V end was cut by 4 bases, the J end by 3 bases, with 13 bases between. This CDR3 spans 14 amino acids. The V gene's germline CDR1 is LNHDA and CDR2 SQIVND (reference sequence). CDR3 sequence (DNA): TGTGCCAGTAGTAGGGCTATGGGGGGCTACGAGCAGTACTTC. Its protein is CASSRAMGGYEQYF.

The chain recombines TRBV2 with TRBJ1-4, with a possible D match to TRBD1 (6 bases). This CDR3 region has 17 residues. Germline CDR1 is SNHLY and CDR2 is FYNNEI. Trimming cost V 7 bases and J 3 bases, with 21 bases left between them. The CDR3 is CASIRPKPGHPNEKLFF. In nucleotides, the CDR3 is TGTGCCAGCATCCGCCCCAAACCGGGACACCCTAATGAAAAACTGTTTTTT.

This sequence joins TRBV5-4 and TRBJ1-6, with D tentatively TRBD1 (6 bases). This CDR3 has 15 amino acids. Germline CDR1 and CDR2: SGHNT and YYREEE (reference sequence). The V gene lost 3 bases and the J gene lost 13 bases, with 20 bases spanning the gap. DNA of the CDR3: TGTGCCAGCAGCTCAGGGGACCCGGCATGGCGTCCCCTCCACTTT. Encoded protein: CASSSGDPAWRPLHF.

The chain recombines TRBV4-1 with TRBJ1-1; weak D call: TRBD1 (5 bases). V was shortened by 4 bases and J by 2 bases, with 17 bases between the two germline ends. Germline V gene data show CDR1 as MGHRA and CDR2 as YSYEKL. The CDR3 is 16 amino acids. For the CDR3, the DNA is TGCGCCAGCAGCCGAAAAACCTTTGACAGTAACACTGAAGCTTTCTTT. This gives the protein CASSRKTFDSNTEAFF.

The chain is built from TRBV19 and TRBJ2-3; 12 bases are shared with TRBD2. The CDR3 covers 16 residues. The ends lost 9 bases at V and 0 bases at J; junction bases unmatched: 7. Per the germline V gene, CDR1 is LNHDA and CDR2 is SQIVND (reference sequence). The CDR3 loop reads CASRTSGAPSTDTQYF. The CDR3 DNA reads as TGTGCCAGCCGGACTAGCGGGGCTCCTAGCACAGATACGCAGTATTTT.

The chain employs TRBV19 and TRBJ1-2, with 8 bases that match TRBD1. Germline V gene lookup returns CDR1 LNHDA and CDR2 SQIVND (reference sequence). The CDR3 contains 13 residues. V trimming: 3 bases; J trimming: 7 bases; junction bases outside the gene matches: 4. The CDR3: CASSIDRGAGYTF. Here the CDR3 DNA reads TGTGCCAGTAGTATCGACAGGGGCGCTGGCTACACCTTC.

The chain uses TRBV30 and TRBJ1-2, with 7 bases lining up with TRBD1. The junction had 2 bases not matched to a gene; V was cut back by 0 bases and J by 4 bases. Germline CDR1 reads GTSNPN; CDR2 reads SVGIG (reference sequence). CDR3 length: 13 amino acids. The CDR3 loop reads CAWSVPGGYGYTF. CDR3 in DNA: TGTGCCTGGAGTGTACCAGGGGGCTATGGCTACACCTTC.

The rearrangement uses TRBV7-9 and TRBJ2-7, with TRBD1 matching 8 bases. J lost 2 bases, V lost 7 bases, and 7 bases had no gene match. Looked up from germline, CDR1 is SEHNR and CDR2 is FQNEAQ (reference sequence). The CDR3 sequence is 14 residues long. The CDR3 protein is CASTWDRNPYEQYF. CDR3 bases: TGTGCCAGCACCTGGGACAGGAACCCCTACGAGCAGTACTTC.

The chain has TRBV4-2 and TRBJ1-1; unclear D gene. Trimming left V 2 bases short and J 1 base short, with 5 bases between. The germline CDR1 and CDR2 sequences are LGHNA and YNFKEQ. This CDR3 is 13 amino acids long. The CDR3 nucleotides read TGTGCCAGCAGCCAACGCGGGAACACTGAAGCTTTCTTT. This codes for CASSQRGNTEAFF.

This chain links TRBV5-6 with TRBJ1-4; TRBD1 matches at 10 bases. The V and J ends lost 3 bases and 8 bases, in that order; junction bases with no gene match: 4. Germline V gives CDR1 SGHDT, CDR2 YYEEEE. The CDR3 extends over 14 amino acids. CDR3 in DNA: TGTGCCAGCAGCTGGGGGACAGGGGAGGAAAAACTGTTTTTT. This encodes CASSWGTGEEKLFF.

This chain uses TRBV4-3 with TRBJ2-5; 13 bases map to TRBD2. The length of the CDR3 is 17 residues. After removal of 0 bases from V and 2 bases from J, the junction contained 3 bases not matched to a gene. The germline V gene has CDR1 LGHNA and CDR2 YSLEER. This CDR3 reads CASSQDGGLAGQETQYF. CDR3 nucleotides: TGCGCCAGCAGCCAAGATGGGGGACTAGCGGGGCAAGAGACCCAGTACTTC.

The chain uses TRBV28 and TRBJ1-5, with 7 bases that match TRBD1. This CDR3 has 14 residues. Germline V CDR1 and CDR2: MDHEN, SYDVKM. J gave up 5 bases and V 4 bases, and 5 bases lay outside the gene matches. The CDR3 coding sequence is TGTGCCAGCAGTTCCAGGGACAGTTATCAGCCCCAGCATTTT. Translating gives CASSSRDSYQPQHF.

The J gene is TRBJ1-4, the V gene TRBV6-6; D is ambiguous. Germline CDR1 MNHNY, CDR2 SVGAGI (reference sequence). This CDR3 has 14 residues. The V gene lost 6 bases and the J gene lost 6 bases, with 14 bases spanning the gap. The CDR3 reads CASSPGWLDEKLFF. CDR3 DNA: TGTGCCAGCAGCCCCGGGTGGTTGGATGAAAAACTGTTTTTT.

The V and J genes are TRBV5-5 and TRBJ2-7; the D is unclear. Germline CDR1 and CDR2: SGHKS and YYEKEE (reference sequence). V lost 0 bases and J lost 0, with 7 bases in between. CDR3 length equals 14 residues. CDR3 loop: CASSLAESSYEQYF. The CDR3, as DNA: TGTGCCAGCAGCTTGGCAGAAAGCTCCTACGAGCAGTACTTC.

The chain carries TRBV7-9 and TRBJ1-2, with a possible D match to TRBD1 (5 bases). The CDR3 length is 14 residues. V lost 6 bases, J lost 4 bases, and 15 bases lay in between. CDR1 and CDR2 from the germline V gene are SEHNR and FQNEAQ (reference sequence). CDR3 residues: CASSHPRDFYGYTF. In DNA, the CDR3 is TGTGCCAGCAGTCACCCACGGGACTTCTATGGCTACACCTTC.

This chain uses TRBV7-9 with TRBJ2-1; 12 bases agree with TRBD2. After removal of 3 bases from V and 8 bases from J, the junction contained 11 bases not matched to a gene. Germline-derived CDR1 and CDR2 are SEHNR and FQNEAQ (reference sequence). This CDR3 comprises 17 residues. In nucleotides, the CDR3 is TGTGCCAGCAGCTTCCCTAGCGGGAGGGACGATGGGGATGAGCAGTTCTTC. It encodes CASSFPSGRDDGDEQFF.

The chain couples TRBV6-1 to TRBJ2-1; D unclear. Germline loops: CDR1 MNHNS, CDR2 SASEGT. The CDR3 contains 12 residues. The V gene lost 6 bases and the J gene lost 6 bases, with 9 bases spanning the gap. The CDR3: CASSFSLNEQFF. CDR3 nucleotides: TGTGCCAGCAGCTTCTCACTCAATGAGCAGTTCTTC.

The rearrangement joins TRBV19 to TRBJ2-5; D is unclear. Trimming removed 5 bases from V and 9 bases from J, with 16 bases in between. This CDR3 comprises 13 residues. Germline V lookup: CDR1 LNHDA, CDR2 SQIVND (reference sequence). The CDR3 DNA sequence: TGTGCCAGTAGTCCCAACCGACAAGTCGCCCAGTACTTC. This sequence encodes CASSPNRQVAQYF.

This clone was seen only once. The rearrangement uses TRBV19 and TRBJ2-1; TRBD2 aligns across 11 bases. Germline values: CDR1 LNHDA, CDR2 SQIVND (reference sequence). The CDR3 has 15 amino acids. The V and J ends lost 6 bases and 6 bases, in that order; junction bases with no gene match: 7. The CDR3 is CASRVTSGTINEQFF. CDR3 coding DNA: TGTGCCAGTAGGGTGACTAGCGGGACAATCAATGAGCAGTTCTTC.

This chain links TRBV27 with TRBJ2-1; D possibly corresponds to TRBD1 (6 bases). Trimming removed 1 base from V and 6 bases from J, with 13 bases in between. This CDR3 spans 15 amino acids. Germline CDR1 is MNHEY and CDR2 is SMNVEV (reference sequence). The CDR3: CASSLLGRGSNEQFF. The CDR3 DNA reads as TGTGCCAGCAGTTTATTAGGCAGGGGAAGCAATGAGCAGTTCTTC.

The V call is TRBV6-6, the J call TRBJ1-4; TRBD1 aligns across 8 bases. The CDR3 covers 14 residues. Unmatched junction bases numbered 11, after V lost 10 bases and J lost 7 bases. CDR1 is MNHNY, CDR2 SVGAGI, per germline (reference sequence). The CDR3 region is CATDQTGVGEKLFF. The CDR3 bases are TGTGCCACCGACCAGACAGGGGTCGGTGAAAAACTGTTTTTT.

The V call is TRBV2, the J call TRBJ1-1; D possibly corresponds to TRBD1 (5 bases). The CDR3 sequence is 14 residues long. Germline lookup yields CDR1 SNHLY and CDR2 FYNNEI. Deletions cut 7 bases from V and 1 base from J, with 13 bases between. The CDR3 region is CASISGLTNTEAFF. Written as DNA, the CDR3 is TGTGCCAGCATTTCGGGACTGACGAACACTGAAGCTTTCTTT.

This chain links TRBV5-6 with TRBJ2-7; 9 bases match TRBD1. Germline V gives CDR1 SGHDT, CDR2 YYEEEE. The CDR3 loop spans 14 amino acids. V shed 4 bases and J 4 bases; nucleotides not matched to a gene: 6. Written as DNA, the CDR3 is TGTGCCAGCAGCCGGGGACAGGGAGATTACGAGCAGTACTTC. This gives the protein CASSRGQGDYEQYF.

The rearrangement links TRBV11-1 to TRBJ1-1, with 8 bases aligning to TRBD1. Germline CDR1 and CDR2: SGHAT and FQDESV (reference sequence). The CDR3 spans 14 residues. The J segment lost 11 bases and the V segment lost 1 base, leaving 9 bases of the junction unmatched. CDR3 protein: CASSLGGRGQEAFF. The CDR3 nucleotides read TGTGCCAGCAGCTTAGGTGGCAGGGGGCAGGAGGCTTTCTTT. The full variable domain, its missing parts supplied by reference TRBV11-1 and TRBJ1-1, is EAEVAQSPRYKITEKSQAVAFWCDPISGHATLYWYRQILGQGPELLVQFQDESVVDDSQLPKDRFSAERLKGVDSTLKIQPAELGDSAMYLCASSLGGRGQEAFFGQGTRLTVV.